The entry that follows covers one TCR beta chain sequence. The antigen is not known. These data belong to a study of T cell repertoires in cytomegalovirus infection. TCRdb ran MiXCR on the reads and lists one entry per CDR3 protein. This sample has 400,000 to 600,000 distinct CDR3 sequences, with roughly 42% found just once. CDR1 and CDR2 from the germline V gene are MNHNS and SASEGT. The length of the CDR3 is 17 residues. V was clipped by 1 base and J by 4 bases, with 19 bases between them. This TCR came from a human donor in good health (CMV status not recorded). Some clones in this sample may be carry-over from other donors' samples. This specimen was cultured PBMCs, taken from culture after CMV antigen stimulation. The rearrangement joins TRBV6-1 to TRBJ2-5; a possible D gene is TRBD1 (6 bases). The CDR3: CASSEESPWQGRETQYF. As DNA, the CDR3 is TGTGCCAGCAGTGAAGAGTCCCCGTGGCAGGGGCGAGAGACCCAGTACTTC.